This passage covers 23 T cell receptor beta chains from one sample sequenced in a study of blood T cells in healthy people across ages. The authors ran a second PCR of 7 to 11 cycles using a sample-barcoded 5' primer and a J-beta primer mix. In TCRdb, the 5' RACE reads were re-called with MiXCR into one record per CDR3 protein. The repertoire holds hundreds of thousands of distinct CDR3 sequences, under 70% seen once, with roughly 34% in the top ten. The source material was blood. The source is a man aged 60 to 75 in good health.

V usage is TRBV14 and J usage is TRBJ2-3; 8 bases map to TRBD2. Trimming cost V 1 base and J 8 bases; bases outside gene matches: 11. CDR1 SGHDN and CDR2 FVKESK come from the germline V gene. CDR3 length equals 16 residues. The CDR3, as DNA: TGTGCCAGCAGCCAAGCATCCGGGACTAGGTCCGGTACGCAGTATTTT. Residues: CASSQASGTRSGTQYF. Combining the CDR3 with reference TRBV14 and TRBJ2-3 gives the whole variable domain EAGVTQFPSHSVIEKGQTVTLRCDPISGHDNLYWYRRVMGKEIKFLLHFVKESKQDESGMPNNRFLAERTGGTYSTLKVQPAELEDSGVYFCASSQASGTRSGTQYFGPGTRLTVL.

This clonotype appeared a single time. The chain carries TRBV6-5 and TRBJ1-2; no firm D call. The CDR3 extends over 15 amino acids. Germline CDR1 reads MNHEY; CDR2 reads SVGAGI. Trimming pared 0 bases from V and 3 bases from J, leaving 11 bases between. CDR3 region: CASSYSQRRYYGYTF. For the CDR3, the DNA is TGTGCCAGCAGTTACTCACAGCGACGCTACTATGGCTACACCTTC.

This chain links TRBV7-9 with TRBJ1-1; D is ambiguous. V was clipped by 2 bases and J by 2 bases, with 12 bases between them. CDR1 and CDR2 from the germline V gene are SEHNR and FQNEAQ (reference sequence). This CDR3 contains 15 residues. CDR3 residues: CASSLFEAINTEAFF. For the CDR3, the DNA is TGTGCCAGCAGCTTATTTGAGGCCATCAACACTGAAGCTTTCTTT.

V usage is TRBV12-3 or TRBV12-4 and J usage is TRBJ1-2; D is ambiguous. V dropped 6 bases and J dropped 2 bases, with 10 bases sitting between them. CDR3 length: 13 amino acids. The CDR3 nucleotides read TGTGCCAGCAGCCACTCAAACAACTATGGCTACACCTTC. It yields the protein CASSHSNNYGYTF.

The chain employs TRBV6-2 or TRBV6-3 and TRBJ2-4, with 8 bases identical to TRBD2. The DNA matches TRBJ2-7 better at its end, which makes the J call doubtful. Germline V gene data show CDR1 as MNHEY and CDR2 as SVGEGT. The length of the CDR3 is 14 residues. CDR3 sequence reads: CASRQSGGYGEQYF. The DNA for the CDR3 is TGTGCCAGCAGACAGAGCGGGGGTTATGGCGAGCAGTACTTC.

The V gene is TRBV3-1, the J gene TRBJ2-4; 10 bases line up with TRBD2. V was pared by 0 bases and J by 8 bases, with 7 bases of the junction left unmatched. This CDR3 comprises 16 residues. Germline loops: CDR1 LGHDT, CDR2 YNNKEL (reference sequence). DNA of the CDR3: TGTGCCAGCAGCCAAGACCCCAGCGGGGGGGCTTACATTCAGTACTTC. It codes for CASSQDPSGGAYIQYF.

The V gene is TRBV28, the J gene TRBJ2-5; 8 bases fit TRBD2. The J segment lost 4 bases and the V segment lost 3 bases, leaving 4 bases of the junction unmatched. Germline values: CDR1 MDHEN, CDR2 SYDVKM. This CDR3 region has 14 residues. CDR3 region: CASSLTSDGETQYF. The CDR3 nucleotides read TGTGCCAGCAGTTTGACTAGCGATGGAGAGACCCAGTACTTC.

This clonotype appeared many times. The chain uses TRBV6-6 and TRBJ2-1; 10 bases are shared with TRBD1. V lost 3 bases and J lost 4; bases outside the gene matches: 3. The CDR3 is 15 residues long. The V gene's germline CDR1 is MNHNY and CDR2 SVGAGI (reference sequence). CDR3 nucleotides: TGTGCCAGCAGTTATTCGGACAGGGGGTACAATGAGCAGTTCTTC. Translated, it gives CASSYSDRGYNEQFF.

J is TRBJ1-2 and V is TRBV2; D remains unclear. Germline-derived CDR1 and CDR2 are SNHLY and FYNNEI. This CDR3 is 12 amino acids long. V lost 8 bases and J lost 2, with 9 bases in between. For the CDR3, the DNA is TGTGCCAGCCGAGACCAGAACTATGGCTACACCTTC. As protein: CASRDQNYGYTF.

This chain joins TRBV6-2 or TRBV6-3 and TRBJ2-4; TRBD2 agrees at 9 bases. Germline values: CDR1 MNHEY, CDR2 SVGEGT. Trimming at V came to 4 bases and at J to 0 bases, leaving 4 bases not matched to a gene. The CDR3 runs to 16 residues. Here the CDR3 DNA reads TGTGCCAGCAGTTCGGGACTAGCAGTAGCCAAAAACATTCAGTACTTC. Translated: CASSSGLAVAKNIQYF.

This clonotype was counted only a few times. The rearrangement links TRBV11-2 to TRBJ2-7; D is ambiguous. V was shortened by 4 bases and J by 2 bases, with 12 bases between the two germline ends. The CDR3 covers 14 residues. Germline V lookup: CDR1 SGHAT, CDR2 FQNNGV. CDR3 coding DNA: TGTGCCAGCAGCTCCCGCTATGGGCCCTACGAGCAGTACTTC. Translation: CASSSRYGPYEQYF.

This clonotype was counted a few times. The CDR3: CASSEGQVSNQPQHF. The CDR3 DNA follows: TGCGCCAGCAGTGAGGGACAGGTATCAAATCAGCCCCAGCATTTT. The V and J genes are TRBV10-1 and TRBJ1-5; 7 bases agree with TRBD1. Unmatched junction bases numbered 5, after V lost 2 bases and J lost 4 bases. Germline CDR1 WNHNN, CDR2 SYGVQD (reference sequence). The CDR3 has 15 amino acids.

The chain recombines TRBV20-1 with TRBJ2-1, with TRBD2 matching over 14 bases. J lost 4 bases, V lost 2 bases, and 4 bases had no gene match. The CDR3 has 16 residues. CDR1 DFQATT and CDR2 SNEGSKA come from the germline V gene (reference sequence). CDR3 coding DNA: TGCAGTGCTAGACCCGGGACTAGCGGGAGTTACAATGAGCAGTTCTTC. Its protein is CSARPGTSGSYNEQFF.

There are a few counts of this clonotype. The V gene is TRBV7-9, the J gene TRBJ2-5; D is unclear. The last part of the DNA fits TRBJ2-7 better; the J call may be wrong. The CDR3 extends over 15 amino acids. Germline V lookup: CDR1 SEHNR, CDR2 FQNEAQ (reference sequence). The CDR3 here is CASSVNLPITYEQYF. DNA for the CDR3: TGTGCCAGCAGCGTAAACCTACCGATCACCTACGAGCAGTACTTC.

In DNA, the CDR3 is TGTGCCAGCAGCCGTGGATTCTCCTACGAGCAGTACTTC. Translation gives CASSRGFSYEQYF. The V call is TRBV14, the J call TRBJ2-7; D call uncertain. Looked up from germline, CDR1 is SGHDN and CDR2 is FVKESK. The germline V and J ends were trimmed by 4 bases and 0 bases, with 7 bases remaining between them. The CDR3 consists of 13 residues.

The chain has TRBV28 and TRBJ1-1; D is undetermined. The CDR3 is made up of 14 amino acids. V was pared by 7 bases and J by 1 base, with 13 bases between. The germline gives CDR1 MDHEN, CDR2 SYDVKM. In DNA, the CDR3 is TGTGCCAGCACCAGTGGCAGTACGAACACTGAAGCTTTCTTT. Protein sequence: CASTSGSTNTEAFF.

J is TRBJ2-1 and V is TRBV11-2, with 11 bases identical to TRBD2. Germline CDR1 is SGHAT and CDR2 is FQNNGV. The V segment lost 4 bases and the J segment 5 bases; nucleotides outside the gene matches: 13. The CDR3 is 18 residues long. The CDR3 bases are TGTGCCAGCAGCTCGTTACTAGCGGGGGTGCCAGTCCACAATGAGCAGTTCTTC. Its translation: CASSSLLAGVPVHNEQFF. Full variable domain (rest looked up from reference TRBV11-2 and TRBJ2-1): EAGVAQSPRYKIIEKRQSVAFWCNPISGHATLYWYQQILGQGPKLLIQFQNNGVVDDSQLPKDRFSAERLKGVDSTLKIQPAKLEDSAVYLCASSSLLAGVPVHNEQFFGPGTRLTVL.

This chain connects TRBV9 to TRBJ1-4; 7 bases match TRBD1. Germline V lookup: CDR1 SGDLS, CDR2 YYNGEE. This CDR3 has 15 amino acids. Trimming removed 5 bases from V and 3 bases from J; junction bases left unmatched: 7. The CDR3 sequence: CASSVQGDANEKLFF. The CDR3 DNA is TGTGCCAGCAGTGTCCAGGGGGATGCTAATGAAAAACTGTTTTTT.

This clonotype is a singleton in its sample. V and J are TRBV11-2 and TRBJ2-1, with D possibly being TRBD2 (6 bases). This CDR3 comprises 12 residues. Germline V gene data show CDR1 as SGHAT and CDR2 as FQNNGV. V was cut by 2 bases and J by 12 bases, with 11 bases left in between. The CDR3 nucleotides are TGTGCCAGCAGCTTACCACGAGCGGGGCAGTTCTTC. Translating it yields CASSLPRAGQFF.

The rearrangement uses TRBV4-1 and TRBJ2-3, with D uncertain. V was trimmed by 4 bases and J by 6 bases, leaving 20 bases between them. Germline V gene lookup returns CDR1 MGHRA and CDR2 YSYEKL. This CDR3 is built from 16 residues. The DNA for the CDR3 is TGCGCCAGCAGCCGAGATCATCGATCGGCCGTGGATACGCAGTATTTT. It specifies CASSRDHRSAVDTQYF.

CDR3 protein: CASSMRQPFWGPTNEKLFF. The CDR3 DNA follows: TGTGCCAGCAGTATGCGGCAGCCCTTCTGGGGGCCAACTAATGAAAAACTGTTTTTT. V usage is TRBV7-9 and J usage is TRBJ1-4, with D possibly TRBD1 on 6 matching bases. CDR1 and CDR2 from the germline V gene are SEHNR and FQNEAQ (reference sequence). The CDR3 has 19 amino acids. V was shortened by 6 bases and J by 0 bases, with 23 bases between the two germline ends.

This chain links TRBV5-1 with TRBJ2-3, with 9 bases aligning to TRBD1. Germline values: CDR1 SGHRS, CDR2 YFSETQ. J gave up 2 bases and V 4 bases, and 5 bases lay outside the gene matches. The CDR3 sequence is 15 residues long. The CDR3 protein is CASSHQQGATDTQYF. CDR3 nucleotides: TGCGCCAGCAGCCATCAACAGGGGGCCACAGATACGCAGTATTTT.

The V and J genes are TRBV25-1 and TRBJ1-6; 7 positions agree with TRBD1. Trimming cost V 3 bases and J 5 bases; bases outside gene matches: 4. The germline V gene encodes CDR1 MGHDK and CDR2 SYGVNS. This CDR3 spans 15 amino acids. The CDR3: CASSEGQSHNSPLHF. The CDR3 bases are TGTGCCAGCAGTGAGGGACAGAGCCATAATTCACCCCTCCACTTT.